This paragraph reports one T cell receptor (beta chain). After extraction with the RNeasy kit, roughly 0.45 to 1 ug of the RNA was reverse transcribed using random hexamers. TCRdb called the immunoSEQ multiplex PCR reads again in MiXCR, with one record for every CDR3 protein. The sample records some 96,000 distinct CDR3 sequences, 90% to 95% being singletons. The entry originates in a study of CD8 T cells in Susac syndrome. Trimming shortened V by 3 bases and J by 4 bases, and 13 bases separated the two germline ends. The CDR3 consists of 14 residues. CDR1 DFQATT and CDR2 SNEGSKA come from the germline V gene (reference sequence).

Material: CD4+ T cells from PBMCs. The receptor's source is a human donor with Susac syndrome. The chain links TRBV20-1 to TRBJ2-4; D perhaps matches TRBD2 (7 bases). Here the CDR3 reads CSASTRGPKNIQYF. CDR3 sequence (DNA): TGCAGTGCTAGCACGCGGGGGCCTAAAAACATTCAGTACTTC.